Following are 12 T cell receptor beta chains from one sample sequenced in a study of Graves' ophthalmopathy and Graves' hyperthyroidism (dated by TCRdb to between 2017 and 2018). This sample was sequenced with an Illumina HiSeq 2000. For repertoire sequencing, TCR beta CDR3 regions were amplified from RNA transcripts. HTBI primers and the Qiagen OneStep RT-PCR kit were used in a first-round RT-PCR, which was followed by a second-round multiplex PCR, size selection and purification. The raw public reads went through TCRdb reprocessing: fastp at Q25, MiXCR clone calling, in-frame beta chains kept. Each CDR3 protein gets just one entry, which takes the most common genes and DNA from the rows behind it. This sample holds under 350,000 distinct CDR3 sequences; roughly a sixth were observed only once. The ten most abundant clones make up about 12% of the sample. The material sequenced was peripheral blood. The origin of the receptors is an adult man with Graves' ophthalmopathy.

The V and J genes are TRBV6-1 and TRBJ1-1; the D gene is possibly TRBD1 (5 bases). With 5 bases removed from V and 6 bases from J, the gap between germline ends came to 13 bases. The CDR3 runs to 13 residues. From germline, CDR1 is MNHNS and CDR2 SASEGT. DNA of the CDR3: TGTGCCAGCAGTATCGCAGGGAGCGCTGAAGCTTTCTTT. Protein: CASSIAGSAEAFF.

This clonotype came up many times. This chain connects TRBV6-6 to TRBJ2-7, with TRBD1 matching 8 bases. The CDR3 is 13 residues long. Germline loops: CDR1 MNHNY, CDR2 SVGAGI (reference sequence). J gave up 3 bases and V 6 bases, and 4 bases lay outside the gene matches. The CDR3 region has the DNA TGTGCCAGCAGCACGGGGACAGGCTACGAGCAGTACTTC. This codes for CASSTGTGYEQYF.

This clonotype came up a few times. This chain connects TRBV30 to TRBJ1-1; D is ambiguous. Germline V gives CDR1 GTSNPN, CDR2 SVGIG (reference sequence). The CDR3 consists of 12 residues. Trimming removed 6 bases at V and 1 base at J, with 9 bases between. The CDR3, as DNA: TGTGCCTGCACTCGCAAGAACACTGAAGCTTTCTTT. It is translated as CACTRKNTEAFF.

The V and J genes are TRBV10-3 and TRBJ2-7, with D possibly called TRBD1 or TRBD2 (5 bases each). Trimming cost V 6 bases and J 6 bases, with 18 bases left between them. Per germline, CDR1 ENHRY and CDR2 SYGVKD. The CDR3 sequence is 14 residues long. CDR3 protein: CAIRPGTPQGEQYF. The DNA for the CDR3 is TGTGCCATCAGGCCCGGGACCCCACAAGGCGAGCAGTACTTC.

At least ten counts were recorded for this clonotype. J is TRBJ2-7 and V is TRBV5-5; unclear D gene. The CDR3 totals 15 residues. Trimming removed 4 bases from V and 0 bases from J, with 14 bases in between. The germline V gene encodes CDR1 SGHKS and CDR2 YYEKEE (reference sequence). CDR3 in DNA: TGTGCCAGCAGCCGCCAAGGAGACGGCTCCTACGAGCAGTACTTC. Its translation: CASSRQGDGSYEQYF.

This clonotype appeared many times. The chain joins TRBV19 to TRBJ2-7; D not resolved. Germline V gene sequence: CDR1 LNHDA, CDR2 SQIVND (reference sequence). The V end was cut by 5 bases, the J end by 0 bases, with 11 bases between. The length of the CDR3 is 14 residues. The CDR3 DNA is TGTGCCAGTAGTTTCCGGACGAGCTCCTACGAGCAGTACTTC. It yields the protein CASSFRTSSYEQYF.

This clonotype has at least ten counts. The chain employs TRBV4-2 and TRBJ1-1; no firm D call. The CDR3 extends over 14 amino acids. In germline, CDR1 is LGHNA, CDR2 YNFKEQ. The V end lost 1 base, the J end lost 1 base, and 7 bases lay between the germline ends. The CDR3 DNA is TGTGCCAGCAGCCAAGTTCAACCGAACACTGAAGCTTTCTTT. Protein: CASSQVQPNTEAFF.

This clonotype was recorded at least ten times. The V and J genes are TRBV20-1 and TRBJ2-5; maybe TRBD1 (5 bases). The CDR3 has 15 residues. V lost 0 bases, J lost 5 bases, and 16 bases lay in between. Germline V gives CDR1 DFQATT, CDR2 SNEGSKA (reference sequence). The CDR3 region is CSARDRATQVETQYF. The CDR3 DNA sequence: TGCAGTGCTAGAGACAGGGCGACCCAAGTGGAGACCCAGTACTTC.

The table lists this clonotype with many counts. The gene calls are TRBV4-3 and TRBJ2-7; tentatively, D is TRBD1 or TRBD2 (6 bases each). Per the germline V gene, CDR1 is LGHNA and CDR2 is YSLEER. The CDR3 extends over 13 amino acids. Trimming stripped 4 bases from V and 12 bases from J, with 19 bases between. For the CDR3, the DNA is TGCGCCAGCAGCCCCGGGGGCCGCTCGACTCCGTACTTC. Its translation: CASSPGGRSTPYF.

The V call is TRBV6-2 or TRBV6-3, the J call TRBJ2-7, with D possibly TRBD2 on 5 matching bases. TRBJ2-1 explains the end of the DNA better; the J call may be wrong. Germline values: CDR1 MNHEY, CDR2 SVGEGT. The CDR3 consists of 14 residues. The CDR3 is CASSYSGRAYEQFF. The CDR3 DNA is TGTGCCAGCAGTTACAGCGGAAGGGCCTACGAGCAGTTCTTC.

There are many counts of this clonotype. At one end, the junction sequence differs from germline, possibly due to a read error. The CDR3 sequence: CASSPGLAATNEQYF. In DNA, the CDR3 is TGTGCTAGCAGTCCGGGACTAGCGGCAACAAACGAGCAGTACTTC. V gene TRBV7-7 combines with J gene TRBJ2-7, with 11 nucleotides matching TRBD2. CDR3 length: 15 residues. CDR1 SSHAT and CDR2 FNYEAQ come from the germline V gene (reference sequence).

This clonotype was observed many times. The CDR3 nucleotides read TGTGCCAGCTCACCAATGGGGGAGAGCAATCAGCCCCAGCATTTT. Its protein is CASSPMGESNQPQHF. V and J are TRBV18 and TRBJ1-5; D is possibly TRBD1 (5 bases). The germline V gene has CDR1 KGHSH and CDR2 LQKENI. V was pared by 2 bases and J by 1 base, with 9 bases between. CDR3 length: 15 amino acids.